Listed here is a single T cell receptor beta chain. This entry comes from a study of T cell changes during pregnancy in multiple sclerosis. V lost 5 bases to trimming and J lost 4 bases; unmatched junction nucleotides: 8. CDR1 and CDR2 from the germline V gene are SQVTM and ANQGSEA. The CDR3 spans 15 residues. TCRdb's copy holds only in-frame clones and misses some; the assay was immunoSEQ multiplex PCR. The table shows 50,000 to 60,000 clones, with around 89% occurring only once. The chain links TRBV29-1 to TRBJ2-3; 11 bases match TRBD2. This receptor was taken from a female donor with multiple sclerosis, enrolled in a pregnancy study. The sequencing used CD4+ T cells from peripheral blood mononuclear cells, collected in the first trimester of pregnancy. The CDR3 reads CSVIIAGGRADTQYF. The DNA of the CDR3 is TGCAGCGTTATTATAGCGGGAGGGCGCGCAGATACGCAGTATTTT.